Sequencing of this T cell receptor beta chain was carried out in a study of T cells in Graves' hyperthyroidism and ophthalmopathy. About the study: Before any treatment, at initial diagnosis, peripheral blood was collected.

TCR beta CDR3 region amplification was performed from RNA transcripts. The HTBI primer set served for first-round RT-PCR of the TCR CDR3. TCRdb reprocessed the multiplex PCR reads with MiXCR, giving one entry per CDR3 protein. The sample yields fewer than 550,000 distinct CDR3 sequences, roughly 25% seen once. Points from the study as a whole: In the analysis, a 13 V-J model separated ophthalmopathy from stable hyperthyroidism.

There are many counts of this clonotype. Its specificity is unknown. Ophthalmopathy patients showed a Clinical Activity Score of at least 3, NOSPECS grade of at least 4 and duration under 3 months. Fresh peripheral blood, around 9.3 ml, was the source of the PBMCs. The sequencing input was blood. This receptor was obtained from a woman in her twenties or thirties with Graves' ophthalmopathy.

CDR3 bases: TGTGCCAGCAGCTTAGTAGGAACGGAGAATCAGCCCCAGCATTTT. As protein: CASSLVGTENQPQHF. The V and J genes are TRBV7-2 and TRBJ1-5; D gene unclear. V was pared by 1 base and J by 4 bases, with 11 bases between. The CDR3 runs to 15 residues. Germline V CDR1 and CDR2: SGHTA, FQGNSA.